These T cell receptor beta chains were read from a single sample in a study of response to subunit inactivated influenza vaccine. TCRdb independently ran MiXCR on the RT-PCR reads; one entry per CDR3 protein. The data hold about 500,000 distinct CDR3 sequences, with approximately 15% observed a single time. The sample in question was CD4+ T cells sorted from PBMCs, obtained about 24 months after vaccination. All receptors derive from a man aged 50-75 years who received an inactivated influenza vaccine. Both conserved end residues are part of each CDR3. D genes are given only for firm matches. Clone sizes are given selectively: once, few, many, or a class where the clone is expanded.

NA	TRBV14	few	TRBJ2-3	TGTGCCAGCAGCCTTACAATCAGGGATACGCAGTATTTT	CASSLTIRDTQYF
NA	TRBV6-2/TRBV6-3	many	TRBJ1-1	TGTGCCAGCAGTTACTCGGACAGACCCCTTTCCCGAGCTTTCTTT	CASSYSDRPLSRAFF
NA	TRBV28	NA	TRBJ1-4	TGTGCCAGCAGTCAGGGAAGCCTAAATGAAAAACCGTTTTTT	CASSQGSLNEKPFF
NA	TRBV3-1	many	TRBJ1-1	TGTGCCAGCAGCCAAGGACAGACAGTAACTGAAGCTTTCTTT	CASSQGQTVTEAFF
NA	TRBV4-1	few	TRBJ2-4	TGCGCCAGCAGCCAAGTTGGGACATCAGGAGACATTCAGTACTTC	CASSQVGTSGDIQYF
NA	TRBV20-1	NA	TRBJ1-1	TGCAGTGTTCCCGCCCCCCTTGTAGCCCTGAACACTGAAGCTTTCTTT	CSVPAPLVALNTEAFF
TRBD2	TRBV5-5	NA	TRBJ2-1	TGTGCCAGCAGCTCCAGCGGGGCGCTTGAGCAGTTCTTC	CASSSSGALEQFF
TRBD2	TRBV7-9	NA	TRBJ2-5	TGTGCCAGCAGCAAAATCCCGCCTAGCGGGAATGAGACCCAGTACTTC	CASSKIPPSGNETQYF
TRBD1	TRBV30	NA	TRBJ2-3	TGTGCCTGGAGTCGGGACAGGGGTGCAGATACGCAGTATTTT	CAWSRDRGADTQYF
TRBD1	TRBV7-2	many	TRBJ1-4	TGTGCCAGCAGCCAGCAGGGGGGAACTAATGAAAAACTGTTTTTT	CASSQQGGTNEKLFF
NA	TRBV20-1	NA	TRBJ1-1	TGCAGTGCTAGTAGGGGGGGGGATACTGAAGCTTTCTTT	CSASRGGDTEAFF
NA	TRBV4-3	many	TRBJ2-1	TGCGCCAGCAGCCAAGATTCCACGGAACCTTACAATGAGCAGTTCTTC	CASSQDSTEPYNEQFF
TRBD2	TRBV7-8	few	TRBJ2-1	TGTGCCAGCAGCTTATTAGGACTAGCGGGGCCGGCGGGTGAGCAGTTCTTC	CASSLLGLAGPAGEQFF
TRBD1	TRBV5-1	NA	TRBJ2-2	TGCGCCACCAAACCGGACAGGGGACTTAACACCGGGGAGCTGTTTTTT	CATKPDRGLNTGELFF
NA	TRBV30	NA	TRBJ1-4	TGTGCCTGGAGTGTAAAGGAAAAACTGTTTTTT	CAWSVKEKLFF
NA	TRBV7-8	medium-sized	TRBJ1-1	TGTGCCAGCAGCTTAGTCAAGAACACTGAAGCTTTCTTT	CASSLVKNTEAFF
NA	TRBV7-3	NA	TRBJ2-2	TGTGCCAGCAGCTTAAACTCCGGGGAGCTGTTTTTT	CASSLNSGELFF
NA	TRBV15	few	TRBJ2-5	TGTGCCACCAGCAGACTAGCGTCAGAGACCCAGTACTTC	CATSRLASETQYF
TRBD2	TRBV9	NA	TRBJ2-7	TGTGCCAGCAGCGTAGTTGCGGGAGGGTACGAGCAGTACTTC	CASSVVAGGYEQYF
NA	TRBV4-2	NA	TRBJ1-2	TGTGCCAGCAGCCAGGGGGCGGGCGAAGGAGCTAACTATGGCTACACCTTC	CASSQGAGEGANYGYTF
NA	TRBV6-1	few	TRBJ2-1	TGTGCCAGCAGTGATCAACTAAGCTCCTACAATGAGCAGTTCTTC	CASSDQLSSYNEQFF
TRBD1	TRBV3-1	few	TRBJ2-7	TGTGCCAGCAGTCGGGGACAGACACTCTACGAGCAGTACTTC	CASSRGQTLYEQYF
TRBD1	TRBV10-3	few	TRBJ1-2	TGTGCCATTACACCTAGCGACAGGGGGAATAACTATGGCTACACCTTC	CAITPSDRGNNYGYTF
NA	TRBV4-3	few	TRBJ2-7	TGCGCCAGCAGCCACGATGACACCGCCTACGAGCAGTACTTC	CASSHDDTAYEQYF
NA	TRBV5-1	many	TRBJ1-1	TGCGCCAGCAGCTCCTCAGGAGACACTGAAGCTTTCTTT	CASSSSGDTEAFF
NA	TRBV10-3	few	TRBJ2-7	TGTGCCATCAGTGAGTCACCTAGTTGGGAGCAGTACTTC	CAISESPSWEQYF
NA	TRBV6-1	NA	TRBJ2-1	TGTGCCAGCAGGGCGACGAAGGACAATGAGCAGTTCTTC	CASRATKDNEQFF